The rows below give T cell receptor beta chains drawn from one sample of a study of blood T cells in healthy people across ages. A single record per CDR3 protein comes from TCRdb applying MiXCR to the 5' RACE reads. Among roughly 800,000 distinct CDR3 sequences listed, around 25% were seen once. Another study also made use of these data, one on T cells of mothers and their children.

The specimen sequenced was blood. The receptors here all came from a boy aged 10-17 years in good health. CDR3s include the opening cysteine and the closing phenylalanine or tryptophan. The D gene is left open where the match is weak. Only part of the rows carry a size: once, few, many, or a class if the clone is expanded.

>TRBV27|TRBJ2-7|-|few
TGTGCCAGCAGTTTGTCCTCCCCCGGGCAGTCCTACGAGCAGTACTTC
CASSLSSPGQSYEQYF
>TRBV7-3|TRBJ2-5|TRBD2|-
TGTGCCAGCAGCCCTAGCGGTAGGGGCGCCCTACCGCAAGAGACCCAGTACTTC
CASSPSGRGALPQETQYF
>TRBV27|TRBJ2-1|-|few
TGTGCCAGCAGTCATTTTGCGTTTTCCTACAATGAGCAGTTCTTC
CASSHFAFSYNEQFF
>TRBV10-3|TRBJ2-7|-|-
TGTGCCATCAGTGGTAATAGCTCCTACGAGCAGTACTTC
CAISGNSSYEQYF
>TRBV7-2|TRBJ2-2|TRBD1|few
TGTGCCAGCAGCTTAAGCCAGGGGGTGGTCGGGGAGCTGTTTTTT
CASSLSQGVVGELFF
>TRBV6-2/TRBV6-3|TRBJ2-7|-|few
TGTGCCAGCAGTAAGACAAGGGCCTACGAGCAGTACTTC
CASSKTRAYEQYF
>TRBV29-1|TRBJ2-1|TRBD2|-
TGCAGCGTTGATCCAGCGGGGGCCCTCAATGAGCAGTTCTTC
CSVDPAGALNEQFF
>TRBV12-3/TRBV12-4|TRBJ1-2|-|few
TGTGCCAGCAGCCAGGGCGGATCCAACTATGGCTACACCTTC
CASSQGGSNYGYTF
>TRBV29-1|TRBJ2-3|TRBD2|few
TGCAGCGTTGAAGGACTAGCGTGGAGAAGGGCAGATACGCAGTATTTT
CSVEGLAWRRADTQYF
>TRBV6-6|TRBJ1-4|-|few
TGTGCCAGCAGTTACCCCAAGGAGGATGAAAAACTGTTTTTT
CASSYPKEDEKLFF
>TRBV7-6|TRBJ2-3|-|-
TGTGCCAGCAGCCCCAGAGGCGGGTCGGACACAGATACGCAGTATTTT
CASSPRGGSDTDTQYF
>TRBV7-2|TRBJ1-1|-|few
TGTGCCAGCAGCAAAGGGGGGGGAACTGAAGCTTTCTTT
CASSKGGGTEAFF
>TRBV7-2|TRBJ1-6|-|few
TGTGCCAGCAGGCGGACAACTTCTACCAATTCACCCCTCCACTTT
CASRRTTSTNSPLHF
>TRBV6-2/TRBV6-3|TRBJ2-3|-|-
TGTGCCATAGAGTCGGCGGAGACTAGCACAGATACGCAGTATTTT
CAIESAETSTDTQYF
>TRBV28|TRBJ2-7|-|-
TGTGCCAGCAGTTTTGCAGGGGACGAGCAGTACTTC
CASSFAGDEQYF
>TRBV15|TRBJ2-5|TRBD1|-
TGTGCCACCAGTAGCATGCTGACAGGGGGGAGAGAGACCCAGTACTTC
CATSSMLTGGRETQYF
>TRBV5-1|TRBJ2-7|-|-
TGCGCCAGCAGCAGGGGGGATCACGGAACCTACGAGCAGTACTTC
CASSRGDHGTYEQYF
>TRBV20-1|TRBJ1-4|TRBD1|-
TGCAGTGCAGCACAGGGGGCCATTAATGAAAAACTGTTTTTT
CSAAQGAINEKLFF
>TRBV2|TRBJ2-2|TRBD2|few
TGTGCCAGCAGACCTCGGACTAGCGGGGGCGGGGAGCTGTTTTTT
CASRPRTSGGGELFF
>TRBV24-1|TRBJ2-7|TRBD1|-
TGTGCCACCAGGGCGGGGACAGGGAGCTACGAGCAGTACTTC
CATRAGTGSYEQYF
>TRBV28|TRBJ1-2|TRBD1|-
TGTGCCAGCAGTATTCTACCAGGACAGGCGGATGGCTACACCTTC
CASSILPGQADGYTF
>TRBV28|TRBJ2-7|-|few
TGTGCCAGCAGTCGCCGGGAGCCCCCCTACGAGCAGTACTTC
CASSRREPPYEQYF
>TRBV9|TRBJ1-6|-|few
TGTGCCAGCAGCGTAGGACGTGGGATTTCACCCCTCCACTTT
CASSVGRGISPLHF
>TRBV9|TRBJ2-7|-|-
TGTGCCAGCAGCGTAGAAGCTGGAGGGGTTCGATCCTACGAGCAGTACTTC
CASSVEAGGVRSYEQYF
>TRBV20-1|TRBJ2-7|TRBD2|-
TGCAGTGCTAGAGATTATGGTAGCGGGAGACCATCACTTAGCTCCTACGAGCAGTACTTC
CSARDYGSGRPSLSSYEQYF
>TRBV7-2|TRBJ1-3|-|-
TGTGCCAGCAGCTTAGTACCGGGGGTCTCTGGAAACACCATATATTTT
CASSLVPGVSGNTIYF
>TRBV7-2|TRBJ2-7|-|-
TGTGCCAGCACCCAGACGGCCTACGAGCAGTACTTC
CASTQTAYEQYF
>TRBV5-6|TRBJ2-5|TRBD1|few
TGTGCCAGCAGCTGGACCGGACAGGACCAAGAGACCCAGTACTTC
CASSWTGQDQETQYF
>TRBV7-2|TRBJ2-5|-|few
TGTGCCAGCGGGCCGTACCAAGAGACCCAGTACTTC
CASGPYQETQYF
>TRBV28|TRBJ2-7|-|few
TGTGCCAGCAGTTTGGTACATGGCTCTAACGAGCAGTACTTC
CASSLVHGSNEQYF
>TRBV12-3/TRBV12-4|TRBJ1-2|TRBD1|-
TGTGCCAGCAGTTTAGGGCCCACAGGGGAAGGCTACACCTTC
CASSLGPTGEGYTF
>TRBV24-1|TRBJ2-5|TRBD2|-
TGTGCCACCAGTTCCCTAGCGGGGGGACAAGAGACCCAGTACTTC
CATSSLAGGQETQYF
>TRBV20-1|TRBJ2-5|-|-
TGCAGTGCTAGACCTTCGGCGTTAGCTTACCAAGAGACCCAGTACTTC
CSARPSALAYQETQYF
>TRBV7-2|TRBJ2-7|TRBD2|-
TGTGCCAGCAGCTTTCACCCAAGCGGGAGCTCCTACGAGCAGTACTTC
CASSFHPSGSSYEQYF
>TRBV20-1|TRBJ2-7|-|many
TGCAGTGCTGAGGACCGATTGAGCTCCTACGAGCAGTACTTC
CSAEDRLSSYEQYF
>TRBV18|TRBJ1-3|TRBD1|-
TGTGCCAGCTCACCCCTGGACAGGCCCGGAAACACCATATATTTT
CASSPLDRPGNTIYF
>TRBV4-2|TRBJ2-2|-|-
TGTGCCAGCAGCCAAGAGGACGGCGCCGGGGAGCTGTTTTTT
CASSQEDGAGELFF
>TRBV11-2|TRBJ1-1|-|-
TGTGCCAGCAGCTCACCACCGGGGACTGAAGCTTTCTTT
CASSSPPGTEAFF
>TRBV7-3|TRBJ2-5|-|few
TGTGACCCCCGCGTTCAAGAGACCCAGTACTTC
CDPRVQETQYF
>TRBV6-2/TRBV6-3|TRBJ2-7|-|-
TGTGCCAGCAGTTACCCGGCTCGTAGTAGGTACGAGCAGTACTTC
CASSYPARSRYEQYF
>TRBV4-3|TRBJ1-2|-|-
TGCGCCAGCAGCCAACTCCCGGGACCTCCGAACTATGGCTACACCTTC
CASSQLPGPPNYGYTF
>TRBV15|TRBJ2-1|-|few
TGTGCCACCAGCAGAGGGGACACCGGTAATAGGGAACAGTTCTTC
CATSRGDTGNREQFF
>TRBV29-1|TRBJ2-3|TRBD2|few
TGCAGCGTTGAAGCGCGGGGGGCGATCACAGATACGCAGTATTTT
CSVEARGAITDTQYF
>TRBV25-1|TRBJ2-5|-|few
TGTGCCAGCAGTGATGGGGGGGAGACCCAGTACTTC
CASSDGGETQYF
>TRBV18|TRBJ2-7|TRBD1|few
TGTGCCAGCTCACCAGGGACAGGGGGAGTCCCTCGCTCCTACGAGCAGTACTTC
CASSPGTGGVPRSYEQYF
>TRBV5-1|TRBJ2-2|TRBD1|few
TGCGCCAGCAGCGGTCACGGAGTGGGACAGCCCACCGGGGAGCTGTTTTTT
CASSGHGVGQPTGELFF
>TRBV5-5|TRBJ1-4|-|-
TGTGCCAGCAGCTTGCCGTCGGGGGCAGCTAATGAAAAACTGTTTTTT
CASSLPSGAANEKLFF
>TRBV7-2|TRBJ2-1|-|few
TGTGCCAGCAGACTCTCAGTTGATGAGCAGTTCTTC
CASRLSVDEQFF
>TRBV6-6|TRBJ2-1|-|few
TGTGCCAGCACACCTGGTACCTCCTACAATGAGCAGTTCTTC
CASTPGTSYNEQFF
>TRBV5-6|TRBJ2-7|TRBD1|-
TGTGCCAGCAGCCGCTTAACAGGGGACTCCTACGAGCAGTACTTC
CASSRLTGDSYEQYF
>TRBV6-2/TRBV6-3|TRBJ2-7|-|many
TGTGCCAGCAGGCTCAACTACGAGCAGTACTTC
CASRLNYEQYF
>TRBV20-1|TRBJ2-1|-|-
TGCAGTGCTACGCGGGGAACTAGCAATGAGCAGTTCTTC
CSATRGTSNEQFF
>TRBV30|TRBJ1-4|-|few
TGTGCCTGGAGGCCGGGACAACGGGAAAAACTGTTTTTT
CAWRPGQREKLFF
>TRBV28|TRBJ2-5|-|-
TGTGCCAGCACCCCAACCGGGCAGGGGATGGGCGAGACCCAGTACTTC
CASTPTGQGMGETQYF
>TRBV7-9|TRBJ2-1|-|few
TGTGCCAGCAGTAATAGCCCGGGGCTGGAGCAGTTCTTC
CASSNSPGLEQFF